Sequencing of this TCR beta chain was carried out in a study of T cells in Graves' hyperthyroidism and ophthalmopathy (dated 2019 in TCRdb). Regarding the complete study: Peripheral blood was sampled at the time of initial diagnosis, prior to any treatment. TCR V-J signatures able to tell the groups apart were searched for in a discovery cohort of 90 to 100 patients, of whom over 40 had Graves' ophthalmopathy and roughly 58 had stable Graves' hyperthyroidism. Prospective prediction of ophthalmopathy was tested in an independent validation cohort consisting of 18 to 20 hyperthyroidism patients and more than 15 patients who later progressed to ophthalmopathy. For training and testing, the 100 or so patients in the discovery cohort were randomly divided in a 7:3 ratio. In more than 5 Graves' hyperthyroidism patients, the study also compared T-cell repertoires from thyroid tissue with T-cell repertoires from blood. After sampling, hyperthyroidism patients received methimazole starting at 30 mg daily, and ophthalmopathy patients received high-dose intravenous methylprednisolone. The paper reports TCR Vbeta CDR3 sequencing of 135 peripheral blood samples: approximately 41 ophthalmopathy, roughly 80 hyperthyroidism and approximately 17 progressor patients. Broad study findings and their caveats: Most expanded thyroid clonotypes (frequency above 0.001) were also found in blood, which suggests that blood repertoires may mirror thyroid immune responses. Ophthalmopathy was separated from stable hyperthyroidism by a 13 V-J signature model, with just over 85% sensitivity and around 81% specificity obtained in cross-validation and 80%/75% obtained in testing. Sample size was not statistically predetermined, and blinding of investigators to group allocation was not performed. In validation, the model predicted progression to ophthalmopathy a median of approximately 6.6 months before onset, with about 70% sensitivity and 72.22% specificity.

This clonotype has a count of ten or more. Its antigen is currently not known. Base qualities are missing; no much larger clone stands one base away. CDR1 SNHLY and CDR2 FYNNEI are derived from the germline V gene. Including cysteine and phenylalanine, the CDR3 has 15 amino acids. Just CDR3 DNA is preserved here, 45 bases in frame from base 1. V lost 5 bases and J lost 3 bases, and the count of bases not matched to a germline gene is 4. Stable Graves' hyperthyroidism was defined as no progression to ophthalmopathy during 18 months of follow-up. Hyperthyroidism patients were newly diagnosed, had a disease duration of under 2 months, and were aged 18 to 65 years. The study excluded patients with uncontrolled infections, other autoimmune diseases, pregnancy or lactation. Clinical symptoms, serum thyroxine and TRAb, thyroid ultrasound, and orbital computed tomography formed the basis for the diagnoses. Ficoll-Paque density gradient centrifugation was used to isolate PBMCs from 8 to 10 ml of fresh peripheral blood. Trizol reagent was used to extract total RNA, and RNA quality was then checked on an Agilent 2100 Bioanalyzer.

The TCR beta CDR3 regions were amplified from RNA transcripts. For the first round of RT-PCR on the TCR CDR3, the HTBI primer set was used together with the Qiagen OneStep RT-PCR kit. The libraries were constructed in a second round of multiplex PCR and then size-selected and purified. Sequencing of the libraries was done on an Illumina HiSeq2000 using paired-end 100 bp reads. On the study's bioinformatics: SOAPnuke was used to process the raw data, removing reads that contained adapters or uncalled bases, had a mean Phred below 15, or lacked an exact match to the constant primer or identifier. COPE v1.2.5 was used to merge the high-quality paired reads, and each unique nucleotide sequence was defined as a clonotype. Clonotypes were aligned to IMGT TRBV, TRBD and TRBJ reference segments using MiTCR v1.1. The analysis was restricted to V-J combinations with a frequency above 0.0001, which together covered 98% to 99.2% of the repertoires. The TCS score was defined as the ratio of F50 (clonal expansion) to E x V (chaos), calculated using BLOSUM62-based TCRdist between CDR3 peptides within each V-J. Welch's t-statistics and random forest reduced around 550 V-J features to 10 to 15, which were used in a naive Bayes classifier (R e1071). Using fastp at Q25 and MiXCR, TCRdb reprocessed the public reads and kept productive beta chains. Rows with a matching CDR3 protein are joined into one entry that keeps the most common DNA and genes. TCRdb, not the original authors, processed these V and J calls. In all, the sample holds about 570,000 distinct CDR3 sequences, and 14% of those were seen once. Clones ranked in the top ten supply around 14% of the sample.

The TCR comes from a woman aged 40 to 50 with Graves' hyperthyroidism. The chain links TRBV2 with TRBJ2-2; TRBD2 aligns with 9 central bases. The specimen sequenced was blood. The DNA is as follows: TGTGCCAGCAGTAAGACTAGCGGATACACCGGGGAGCTGTTTTTT. Its protein product is CASSKTSGYTGELFF.